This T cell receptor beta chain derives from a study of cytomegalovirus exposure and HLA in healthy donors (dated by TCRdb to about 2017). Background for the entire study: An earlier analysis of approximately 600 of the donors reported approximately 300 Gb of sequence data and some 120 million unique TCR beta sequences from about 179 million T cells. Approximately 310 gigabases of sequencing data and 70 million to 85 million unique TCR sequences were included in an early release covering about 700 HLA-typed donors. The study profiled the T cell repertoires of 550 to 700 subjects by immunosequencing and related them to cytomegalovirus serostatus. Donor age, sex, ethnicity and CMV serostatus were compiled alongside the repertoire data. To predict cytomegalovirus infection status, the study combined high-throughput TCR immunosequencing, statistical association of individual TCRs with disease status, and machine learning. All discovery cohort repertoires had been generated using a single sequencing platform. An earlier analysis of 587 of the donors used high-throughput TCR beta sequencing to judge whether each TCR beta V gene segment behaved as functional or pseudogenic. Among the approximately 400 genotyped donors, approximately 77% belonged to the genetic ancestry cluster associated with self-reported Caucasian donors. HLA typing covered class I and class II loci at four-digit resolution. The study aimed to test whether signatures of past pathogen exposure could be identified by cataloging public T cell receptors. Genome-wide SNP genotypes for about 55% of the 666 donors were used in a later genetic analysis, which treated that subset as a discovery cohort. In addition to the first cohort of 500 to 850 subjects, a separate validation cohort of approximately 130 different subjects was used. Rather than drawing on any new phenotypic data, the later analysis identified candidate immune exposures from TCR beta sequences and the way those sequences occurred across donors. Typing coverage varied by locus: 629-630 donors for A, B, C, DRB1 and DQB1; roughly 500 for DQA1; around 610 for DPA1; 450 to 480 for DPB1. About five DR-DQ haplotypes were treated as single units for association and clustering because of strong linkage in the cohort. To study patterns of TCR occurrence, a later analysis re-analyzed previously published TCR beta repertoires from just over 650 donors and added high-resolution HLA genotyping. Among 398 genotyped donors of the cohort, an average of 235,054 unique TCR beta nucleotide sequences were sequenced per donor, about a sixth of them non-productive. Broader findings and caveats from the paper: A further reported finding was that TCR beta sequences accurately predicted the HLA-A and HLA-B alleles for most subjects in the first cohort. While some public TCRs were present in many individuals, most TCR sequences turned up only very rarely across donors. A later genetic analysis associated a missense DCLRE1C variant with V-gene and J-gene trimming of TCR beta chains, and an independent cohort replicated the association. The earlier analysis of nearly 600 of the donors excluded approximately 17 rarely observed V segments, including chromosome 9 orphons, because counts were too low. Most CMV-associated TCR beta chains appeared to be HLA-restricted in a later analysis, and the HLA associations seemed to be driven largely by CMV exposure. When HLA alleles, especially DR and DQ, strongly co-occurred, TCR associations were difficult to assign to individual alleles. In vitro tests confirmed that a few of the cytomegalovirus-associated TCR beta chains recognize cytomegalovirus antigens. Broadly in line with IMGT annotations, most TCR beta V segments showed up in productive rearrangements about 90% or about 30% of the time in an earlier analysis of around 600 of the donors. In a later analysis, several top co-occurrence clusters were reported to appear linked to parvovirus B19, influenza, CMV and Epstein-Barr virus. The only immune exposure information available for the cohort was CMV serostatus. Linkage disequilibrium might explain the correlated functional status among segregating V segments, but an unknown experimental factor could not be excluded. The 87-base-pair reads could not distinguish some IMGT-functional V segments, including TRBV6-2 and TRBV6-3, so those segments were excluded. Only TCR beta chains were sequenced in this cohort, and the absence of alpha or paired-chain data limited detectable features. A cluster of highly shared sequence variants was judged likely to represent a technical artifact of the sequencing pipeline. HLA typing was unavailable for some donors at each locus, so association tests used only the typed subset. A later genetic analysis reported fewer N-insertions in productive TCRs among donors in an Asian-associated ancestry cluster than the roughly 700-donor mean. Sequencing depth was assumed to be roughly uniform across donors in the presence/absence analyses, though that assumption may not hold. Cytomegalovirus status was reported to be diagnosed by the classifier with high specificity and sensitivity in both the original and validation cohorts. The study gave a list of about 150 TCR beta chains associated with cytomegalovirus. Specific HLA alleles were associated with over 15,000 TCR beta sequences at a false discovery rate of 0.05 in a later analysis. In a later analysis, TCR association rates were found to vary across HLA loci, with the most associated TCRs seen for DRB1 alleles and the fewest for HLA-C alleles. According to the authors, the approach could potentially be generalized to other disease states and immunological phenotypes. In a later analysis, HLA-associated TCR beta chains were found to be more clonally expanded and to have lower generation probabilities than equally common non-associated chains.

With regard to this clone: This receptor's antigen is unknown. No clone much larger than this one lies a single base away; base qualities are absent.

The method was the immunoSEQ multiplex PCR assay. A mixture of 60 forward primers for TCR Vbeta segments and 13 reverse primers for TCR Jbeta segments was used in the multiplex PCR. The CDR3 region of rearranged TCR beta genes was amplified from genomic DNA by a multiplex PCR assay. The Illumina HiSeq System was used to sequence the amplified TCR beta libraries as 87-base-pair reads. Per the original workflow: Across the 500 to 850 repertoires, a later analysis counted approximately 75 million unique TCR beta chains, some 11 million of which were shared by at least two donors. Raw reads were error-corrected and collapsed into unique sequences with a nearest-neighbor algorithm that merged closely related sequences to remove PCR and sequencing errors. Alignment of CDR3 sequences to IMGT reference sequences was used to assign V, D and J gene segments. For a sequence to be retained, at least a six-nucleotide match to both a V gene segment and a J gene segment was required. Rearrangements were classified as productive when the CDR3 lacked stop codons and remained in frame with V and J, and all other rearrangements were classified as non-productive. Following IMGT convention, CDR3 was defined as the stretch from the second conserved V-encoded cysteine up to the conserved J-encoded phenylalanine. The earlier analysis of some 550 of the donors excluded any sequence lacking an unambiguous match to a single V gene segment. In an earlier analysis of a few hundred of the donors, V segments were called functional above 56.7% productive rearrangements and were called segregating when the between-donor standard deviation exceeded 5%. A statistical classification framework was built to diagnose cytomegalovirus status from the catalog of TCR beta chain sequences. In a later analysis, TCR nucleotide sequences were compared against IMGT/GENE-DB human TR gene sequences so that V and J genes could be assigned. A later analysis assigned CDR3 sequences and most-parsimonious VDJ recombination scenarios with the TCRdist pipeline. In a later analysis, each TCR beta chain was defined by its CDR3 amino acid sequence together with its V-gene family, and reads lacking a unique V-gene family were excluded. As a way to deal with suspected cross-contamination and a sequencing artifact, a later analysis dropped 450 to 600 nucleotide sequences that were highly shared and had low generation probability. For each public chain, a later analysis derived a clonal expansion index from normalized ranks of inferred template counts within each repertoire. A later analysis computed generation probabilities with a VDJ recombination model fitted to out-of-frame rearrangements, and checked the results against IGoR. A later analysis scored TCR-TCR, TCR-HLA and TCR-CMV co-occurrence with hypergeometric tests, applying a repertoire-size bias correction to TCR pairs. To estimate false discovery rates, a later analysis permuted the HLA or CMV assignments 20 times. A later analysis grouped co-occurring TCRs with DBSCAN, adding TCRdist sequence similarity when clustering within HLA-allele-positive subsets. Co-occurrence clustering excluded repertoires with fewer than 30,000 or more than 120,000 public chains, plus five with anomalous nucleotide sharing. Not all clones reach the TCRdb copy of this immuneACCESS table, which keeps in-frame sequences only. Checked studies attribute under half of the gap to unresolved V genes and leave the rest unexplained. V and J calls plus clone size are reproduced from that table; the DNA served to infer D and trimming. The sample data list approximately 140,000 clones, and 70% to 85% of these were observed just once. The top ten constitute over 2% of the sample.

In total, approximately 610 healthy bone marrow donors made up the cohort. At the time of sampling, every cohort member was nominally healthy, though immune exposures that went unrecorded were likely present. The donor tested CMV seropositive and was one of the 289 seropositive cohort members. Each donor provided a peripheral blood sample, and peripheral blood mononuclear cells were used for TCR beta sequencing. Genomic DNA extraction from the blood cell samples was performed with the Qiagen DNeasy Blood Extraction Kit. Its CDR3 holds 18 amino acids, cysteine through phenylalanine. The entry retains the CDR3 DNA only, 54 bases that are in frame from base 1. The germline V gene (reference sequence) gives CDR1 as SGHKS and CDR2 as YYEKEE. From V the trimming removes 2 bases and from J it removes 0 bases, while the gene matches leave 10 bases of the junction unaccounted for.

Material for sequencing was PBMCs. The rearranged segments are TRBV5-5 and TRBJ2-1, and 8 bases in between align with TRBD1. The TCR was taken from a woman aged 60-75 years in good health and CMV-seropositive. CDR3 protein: CASSFSGQGGSSYNEQFF. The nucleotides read TGTGCCAGCAGCTTTTCCGGACAGGGTGGAAGCTCCTACAATGAGCAGTTCTTC. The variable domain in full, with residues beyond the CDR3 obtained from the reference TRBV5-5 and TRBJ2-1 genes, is DAGVTQSPTHLIKTRGQQVTLRCSPISGHKSVSWYQQVLGQGPQFIFQYYEKEERGRGNFPDRFSARQFPNYSSELNVNALLLGDSALYLCASSFSGQGGSSYNEQFFGPGTRLTVL.